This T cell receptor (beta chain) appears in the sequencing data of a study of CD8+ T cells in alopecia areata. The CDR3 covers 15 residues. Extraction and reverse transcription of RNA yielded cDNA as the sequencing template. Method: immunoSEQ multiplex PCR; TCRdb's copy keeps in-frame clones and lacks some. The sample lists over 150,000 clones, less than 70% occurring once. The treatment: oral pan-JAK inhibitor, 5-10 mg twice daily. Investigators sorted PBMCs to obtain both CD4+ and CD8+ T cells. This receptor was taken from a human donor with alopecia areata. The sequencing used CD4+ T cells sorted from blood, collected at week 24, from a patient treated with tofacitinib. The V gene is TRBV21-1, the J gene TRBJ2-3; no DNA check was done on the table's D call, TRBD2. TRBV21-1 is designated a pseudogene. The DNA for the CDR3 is TGTGCCAGCAGCCAAAGGGAGGGATACACAGATACGCAGTATTTT. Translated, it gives CASSQREGYTDTQYF.